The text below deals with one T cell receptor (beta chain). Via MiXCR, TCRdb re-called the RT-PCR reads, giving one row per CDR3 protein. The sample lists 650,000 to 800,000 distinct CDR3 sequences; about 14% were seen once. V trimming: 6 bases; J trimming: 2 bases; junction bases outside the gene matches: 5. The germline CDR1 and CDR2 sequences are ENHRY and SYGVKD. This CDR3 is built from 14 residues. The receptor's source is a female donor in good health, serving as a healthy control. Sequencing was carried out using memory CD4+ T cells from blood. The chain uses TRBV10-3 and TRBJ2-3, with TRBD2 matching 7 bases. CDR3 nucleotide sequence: TGTGCCATCAGGCAGACTAGCAACACAGATACGCAGTATTTT. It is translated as CAIRQTSNTDTQYF.